The present T cell receptor beta chain was sequenced within a study of T-cell memory formation after mild COVID-19. MiXCR, run by TCRdb on the 5' RACE reads, gives a single entry per CDR3 protein. The sample records 350,000 to 550,000 distinct CDR3 sequences, more than 15% being singletons. The CDR3 covers 17 residues. In germline, CDR1 is SGHRS, CDR2 YFSETQ. Trimming removed 4 bases at V and 4 bases at J, with 18 bases between. The sample consisted of PBMCs or a T cell subset sorted from them (not recorded which). This rearrangement joins TRBV5-1 to TRBJ2-6, with D tentatively TRBD1 (6 bases). The TCR originated in a man aged 18 to 30 who had mild COVID-19 (a few samples of this study predate the infection). Cell type and time point are not known. The chain's CDR3 is CASSRVPGVEGANVLTF. The CDR3 bases are TGCGCCAGCAGCCGGGTCCCAGGGGTGGAGGGGGCCAACGTCCTGACTTTC.